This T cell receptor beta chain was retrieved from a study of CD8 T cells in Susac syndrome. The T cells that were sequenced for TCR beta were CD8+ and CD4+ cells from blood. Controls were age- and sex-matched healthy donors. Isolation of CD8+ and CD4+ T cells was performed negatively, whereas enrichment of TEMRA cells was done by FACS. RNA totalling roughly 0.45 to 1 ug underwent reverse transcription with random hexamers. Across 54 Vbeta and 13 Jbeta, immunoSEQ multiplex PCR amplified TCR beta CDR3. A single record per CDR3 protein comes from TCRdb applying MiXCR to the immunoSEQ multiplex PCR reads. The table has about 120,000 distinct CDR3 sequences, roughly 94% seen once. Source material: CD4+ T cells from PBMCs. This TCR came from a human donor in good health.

CDR3 coding DNA: TGCAGTGCTAGTGGTAGCAATCAGCCCCAGCATTTT. This translates into CSASGSNQPQHF. The chain uses TRBV20-1 and TRBJ1-5; D remains ambiguous. CDR1 and CDR2 from the germline V gene are DFQATT and SNEGSKA (reference sequence). With 3 bases removed from V and 0 bases from J, the gap between germline ends came to 3 bases. This CDR3 has 12 amino acids.